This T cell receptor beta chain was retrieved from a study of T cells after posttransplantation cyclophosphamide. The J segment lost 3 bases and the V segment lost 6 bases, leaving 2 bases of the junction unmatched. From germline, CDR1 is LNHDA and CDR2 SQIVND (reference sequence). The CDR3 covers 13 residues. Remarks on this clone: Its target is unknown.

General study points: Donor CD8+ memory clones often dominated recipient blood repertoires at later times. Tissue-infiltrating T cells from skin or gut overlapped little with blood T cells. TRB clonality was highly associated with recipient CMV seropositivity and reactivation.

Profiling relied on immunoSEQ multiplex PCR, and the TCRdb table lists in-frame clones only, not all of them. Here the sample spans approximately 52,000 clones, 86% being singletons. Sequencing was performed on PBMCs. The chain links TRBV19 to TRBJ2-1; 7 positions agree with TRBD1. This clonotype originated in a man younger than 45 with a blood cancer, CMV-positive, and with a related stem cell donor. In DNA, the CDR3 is TGTGCCAGTAGGACAGGGCGCTACAATGAGCAGTTCTTC. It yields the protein CASRTGRYNEQFF.